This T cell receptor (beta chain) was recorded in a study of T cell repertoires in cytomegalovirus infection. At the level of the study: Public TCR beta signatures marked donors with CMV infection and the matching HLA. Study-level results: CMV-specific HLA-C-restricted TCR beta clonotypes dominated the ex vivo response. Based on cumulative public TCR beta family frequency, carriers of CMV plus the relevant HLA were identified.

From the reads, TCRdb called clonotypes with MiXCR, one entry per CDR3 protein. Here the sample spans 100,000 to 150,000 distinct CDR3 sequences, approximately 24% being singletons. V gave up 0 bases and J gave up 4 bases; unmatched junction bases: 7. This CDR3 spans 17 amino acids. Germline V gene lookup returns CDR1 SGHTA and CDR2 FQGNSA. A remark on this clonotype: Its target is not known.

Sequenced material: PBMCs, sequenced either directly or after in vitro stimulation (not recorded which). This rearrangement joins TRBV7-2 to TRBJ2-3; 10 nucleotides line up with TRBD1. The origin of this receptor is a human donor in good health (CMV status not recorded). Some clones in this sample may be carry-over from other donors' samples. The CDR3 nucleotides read TGTGCCAGCAGCTTAGCTGAGACAGGGGGCGGGTCAGATACGCAGTATTTT. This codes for CASSLAETGGGSDTQYF. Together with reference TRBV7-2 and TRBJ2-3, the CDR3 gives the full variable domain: GAGVSQSPSNKVTEKGKDVELRCDPISGHTALYWYRQSLGQGLEFLIYFQGNSAPDKSGLPSDRFSAERTGGSVSTLTIQRTQQEDSAVYLCASSLAETGGGSDTQYFGPGTRLTVL.